The TCR beta chain described here comes from a study of blood T cell repertoires in COVID-19. At the level of the study: Acute-phase and convalescent COVID-19 samples originated in the United States, Italy and Spain. Sources were T cells, B-cell-depleted T cells, or PBMCs; the material itself was cDNA or gDNA.

Per the study methods: Amplification from reference gene primers served as the basis for estimated nucleated cell counts. Profiled with immunoSEQ multiplex PCR; TCRdb holds only in-frame clones, not every one. Clonal size and the V and J genes are those of that table, whereas D and trimming came from the DNA. The table has about 310,000 clones, 80% to 90% seen once. There are 15 residues in the CDR3. V gave up 3 bases and J gave up 5 bases; unmatched junction bases: 11. Germline lookup yields CDR1 DFQATT and CDR2 SNEGSKA (reference sequence). The sequence came from a woman aged 45-60 years who had recovered from COVID-19. Sequencing was done on a sample of peripheral blood. This chain connects TRBV20-1 to TRBJ2-7, with 9 nucleotides matching TRBD1. DNA for the CDR3: TGCAGTGCTAGTAACGCCGGGACAGGGCTGGACGAGCAGTACTTC. Residues: CSASNAGTGLDEQYF.